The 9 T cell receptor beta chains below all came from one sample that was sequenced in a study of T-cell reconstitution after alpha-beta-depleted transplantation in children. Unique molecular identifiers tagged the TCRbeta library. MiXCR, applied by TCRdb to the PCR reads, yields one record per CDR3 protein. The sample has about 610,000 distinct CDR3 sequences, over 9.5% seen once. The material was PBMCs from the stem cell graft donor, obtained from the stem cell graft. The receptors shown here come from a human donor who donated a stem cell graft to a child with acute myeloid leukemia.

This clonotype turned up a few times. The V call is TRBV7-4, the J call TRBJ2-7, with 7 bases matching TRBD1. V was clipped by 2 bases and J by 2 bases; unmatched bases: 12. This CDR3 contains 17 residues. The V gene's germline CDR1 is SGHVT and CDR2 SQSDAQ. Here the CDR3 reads CASSLREQGNQPYEQYF. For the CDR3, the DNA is TGTGCCAGCAGCTTAAGGGAACAGGGGAACCAACCCTACGAGCAGTACTTC.

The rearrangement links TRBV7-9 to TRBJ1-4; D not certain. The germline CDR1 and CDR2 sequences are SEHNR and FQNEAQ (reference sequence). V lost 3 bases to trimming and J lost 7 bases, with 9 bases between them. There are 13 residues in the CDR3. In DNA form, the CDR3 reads TGTGCCAGCAGCTTGGGTTGGAGTGAAAAACTGTTTTTT. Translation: CASSLGWSEKLFF. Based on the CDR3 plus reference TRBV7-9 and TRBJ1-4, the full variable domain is DTGVSQNPRHKITKRGQNVTFRCDPISEHNRLYWYRQTLGQGPEFLTYFQNEAQLEKSRLLSDRFSAERPKGSFSTLEIQRTEQGDSAMYLCASSLGWSEKLFFGSGTQLSVL.

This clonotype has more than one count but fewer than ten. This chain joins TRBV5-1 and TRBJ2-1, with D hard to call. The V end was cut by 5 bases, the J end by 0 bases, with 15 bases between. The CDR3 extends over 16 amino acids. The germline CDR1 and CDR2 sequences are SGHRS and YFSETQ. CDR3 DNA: TGCGCCAGCAGGCAAACGACGGGTAGCTCCTACAATGAGCAGTTCTTC. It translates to CASRQTTGSSYNEQFF. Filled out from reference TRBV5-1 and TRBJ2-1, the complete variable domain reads KAGVTQTPRYLIKTRGQQVTLSCSPISGHRSVSWYQQTPGQGLQFLFEYFSETQRNKGNFPGRFSGRQFSNSRSEMNVSTLELGDSALYLCASRQTTGSSYNEQFFGPGTRLTVL.

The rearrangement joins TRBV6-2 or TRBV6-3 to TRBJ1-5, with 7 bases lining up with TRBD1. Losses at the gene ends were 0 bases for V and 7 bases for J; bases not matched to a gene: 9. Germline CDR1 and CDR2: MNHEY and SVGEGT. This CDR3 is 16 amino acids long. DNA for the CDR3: TGTGCCAGCAGTTACTCGAACAGGGGAGGAGGGCAGCCCCAGCATTTT. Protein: CASSYSNRGGGQPQHF.

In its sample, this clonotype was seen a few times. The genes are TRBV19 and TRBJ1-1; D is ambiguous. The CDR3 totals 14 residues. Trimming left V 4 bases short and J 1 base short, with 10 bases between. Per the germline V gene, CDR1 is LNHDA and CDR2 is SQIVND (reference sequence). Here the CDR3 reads CASSRQFSNTEAFF. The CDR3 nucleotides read TGTGCCAGTAGTAGACAATTTTCGAACACTGAAGCTTTCTTT.

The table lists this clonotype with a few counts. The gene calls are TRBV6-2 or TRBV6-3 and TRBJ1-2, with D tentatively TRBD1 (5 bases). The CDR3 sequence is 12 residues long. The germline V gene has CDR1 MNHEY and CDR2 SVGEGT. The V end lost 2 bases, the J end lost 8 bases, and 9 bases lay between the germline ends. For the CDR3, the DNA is TGTGCCAGCAGTTACGCAGGGAGCGGCTACACCTTC. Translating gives CASSYAGSGYTF.

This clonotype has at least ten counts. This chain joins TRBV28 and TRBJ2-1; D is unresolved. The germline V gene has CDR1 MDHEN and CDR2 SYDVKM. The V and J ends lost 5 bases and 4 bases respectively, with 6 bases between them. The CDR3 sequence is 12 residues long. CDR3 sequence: CASSTSYNEQFF. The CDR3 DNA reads TGTGCCAGCAGTACATCTTACAATGAGCAGTTCTTC.

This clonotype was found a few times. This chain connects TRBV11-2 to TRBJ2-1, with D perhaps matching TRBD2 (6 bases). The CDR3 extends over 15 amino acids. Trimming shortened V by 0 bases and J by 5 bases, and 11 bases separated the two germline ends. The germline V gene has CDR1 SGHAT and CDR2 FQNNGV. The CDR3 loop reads CASSLELAGNNEQFF. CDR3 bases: TGTGCCAGCAGCTTAGAACTCGCGGGAAACAATGAGCAGTTCTTC.

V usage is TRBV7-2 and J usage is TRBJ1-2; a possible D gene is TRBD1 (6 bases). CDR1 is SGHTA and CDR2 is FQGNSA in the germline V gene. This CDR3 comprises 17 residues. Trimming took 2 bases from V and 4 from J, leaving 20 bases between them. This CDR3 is CASSLLPGGQVGYGYTF. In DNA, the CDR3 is TGTGCCAGCAGCTTATTGCCGGGGGGGCAGGTTGGCTATGGCTACACCTTC. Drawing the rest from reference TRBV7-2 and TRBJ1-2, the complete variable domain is GAGVSQSPSNKVTEKGKDVELRCDPISGHTALYWYRQSLGQGLEFLIYFQGNSAPDKSGLPSDRFSAERTGGSVSTLTIQRTQQEDSAVYLCASSLLPGGQVGYGYTFGSGTRLTVV.